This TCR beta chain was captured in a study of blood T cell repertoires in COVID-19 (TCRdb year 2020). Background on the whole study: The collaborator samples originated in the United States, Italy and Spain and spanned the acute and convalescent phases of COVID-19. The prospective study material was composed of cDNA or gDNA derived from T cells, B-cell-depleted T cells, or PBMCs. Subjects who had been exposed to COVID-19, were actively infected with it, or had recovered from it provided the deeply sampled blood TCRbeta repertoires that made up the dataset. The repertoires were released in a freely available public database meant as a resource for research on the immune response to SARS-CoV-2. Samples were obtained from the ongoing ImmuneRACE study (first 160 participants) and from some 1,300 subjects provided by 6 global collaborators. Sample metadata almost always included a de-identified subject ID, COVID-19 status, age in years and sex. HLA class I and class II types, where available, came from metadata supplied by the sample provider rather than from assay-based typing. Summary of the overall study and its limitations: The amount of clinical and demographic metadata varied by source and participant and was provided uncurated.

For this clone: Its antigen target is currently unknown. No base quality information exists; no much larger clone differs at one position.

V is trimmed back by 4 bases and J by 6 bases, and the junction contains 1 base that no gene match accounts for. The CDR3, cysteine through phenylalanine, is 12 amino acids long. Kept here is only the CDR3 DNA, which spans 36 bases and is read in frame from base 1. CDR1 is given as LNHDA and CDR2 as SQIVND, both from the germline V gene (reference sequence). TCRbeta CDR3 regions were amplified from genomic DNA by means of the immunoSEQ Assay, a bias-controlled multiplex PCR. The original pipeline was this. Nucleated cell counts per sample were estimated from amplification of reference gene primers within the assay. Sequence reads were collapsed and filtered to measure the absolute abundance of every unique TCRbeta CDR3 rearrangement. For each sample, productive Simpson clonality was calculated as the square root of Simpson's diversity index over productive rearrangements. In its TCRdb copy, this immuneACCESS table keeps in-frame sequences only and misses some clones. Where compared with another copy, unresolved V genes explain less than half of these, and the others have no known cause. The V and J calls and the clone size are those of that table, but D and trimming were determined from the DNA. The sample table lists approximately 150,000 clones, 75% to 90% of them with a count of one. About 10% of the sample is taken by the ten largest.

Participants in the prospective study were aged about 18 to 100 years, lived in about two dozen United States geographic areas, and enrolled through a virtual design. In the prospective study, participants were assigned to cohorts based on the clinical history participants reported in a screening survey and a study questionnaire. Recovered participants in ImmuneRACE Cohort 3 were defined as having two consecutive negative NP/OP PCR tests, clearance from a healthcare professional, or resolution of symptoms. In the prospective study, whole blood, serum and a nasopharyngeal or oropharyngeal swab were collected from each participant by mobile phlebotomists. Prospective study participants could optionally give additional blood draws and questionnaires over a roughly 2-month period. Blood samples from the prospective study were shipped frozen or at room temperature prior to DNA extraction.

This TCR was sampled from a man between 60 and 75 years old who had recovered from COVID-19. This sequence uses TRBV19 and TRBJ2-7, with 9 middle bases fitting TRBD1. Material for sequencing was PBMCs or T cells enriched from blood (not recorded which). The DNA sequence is TGTGCCAGTAGTAAACAGGGGGCCGAGCAGTACTTC. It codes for CASSKQGAEQYF.